The rows below give T cell receptor beta chains drawn from one sample of a study of blood T cell repertoires in COVID-19. Sequenced by immunoSEQ multiplex PCR; TCRdb stores in-frame clones only, minus some. The profile shows about 44,000 clones, roughly 87% of them singletons. The sequencing sample was made of peripheral blood. Every receptor here comes from a woman older than 75 in a cohort sampled during active or convalescent COVID-19. Each CDR3 is given with its conserved first and last residue. D genes are given only for firm matches. Part of the rows lack a size; the others show once, few, many or a class for expanded clones.

17 | once | TRBJ2-6 | TRBV5-4 | NA | CASSRPRESSGANVLTF | TGTGCCAGCAGCAGGCCCCGGGAAAGCTCTGGGGCCAACGTCCTGACTTTC
18 | NA | TRBJ1-2 | TRBV6-1 | TRBD1 | CASSVWDRVDLANYGYTF | TGTGCCAGCAGTGTTTGGGACAGGGTTGATTTGGCTAACTATGGCTACACCTTC
11 | NA | TRBJ1-2 | TRBV20-1 | NA | CSGYTNYGYTF | TGCAGTGGTTACACCAACTATGGCTACACCTTC
15 | NA | TRBJ1-4 | TRBV5-5 | NA | CASSSPGTRNEKLFF | TGTGCCAGCAGCTCGCCCGGGACAAGGAATGAAAAACTGTTTTTT
15 | NA | TRBJ1-3 | TRBV5-1 | NA | CASSLEGVGGNTIYF | TGCGCCAGCAGCTTGGAGGGGGTCGGTGGAAACACCATATATTTT
15 | NA | TRBJ2-2 | TRBV7-2 | NA | CASNKPGLNTGELFF | TGTGCCAGCAACAAACCGGGACTCAACACCGGGGAGCTGTTTTTT
18 | NA | TRBJ2-1 | TRBV7-8 | TRBD2 | CASSLEFMLAAGGDEQFF | TGTGCCAGCAGCTTAGAGTTTATGCTAGCAGCGGGGGGGGATGAGCAGTTCTTC
14 | NA | TRBJ2-6 | TRBV19 | TRBD1 | CATATGVGANVLTF | TGTGCCACCGCAACAGGGGTAGGGGCCAACGTCCTGACTTTC
16 | NA | TRBJ2-7 | TRBV11-2 | TRBD2 | CASRKFGTSGRNEQYF | TGTGCCAGCCGGAAGTTCGGGACTAGCGGGAGGAACGAGCAGTACTTC
19 | NA | TRBJ2-6 | TRBV19 | NA | CASIRMGRPGGSGANVLTF | TGTGCCAGTATTCGGATGGGCAGGCCAGGGGGGTCTGGGGCCAACGTCCTGACTTTC
16 | NA | TRBJ2-3 | TRBV19 | TRBD2 | CASSKHGTSGTDTQYF | TGTGCCAGTAGTAAGCACGGGACTAGCGGCACAGATACGCAGTATTTT
15 | NA | TRBJ1-4 | TRBV5-4 | TRBD1 | CASSLGQGESEKLFF | TGTGCCAGCAGCTTGGGACAGGGGGAGAGTGAAAAACTGTTTTTT
14 | few | TRBJ1-1 | TRBV27 | TRBD1 | CASMAGGLNTEAFF | TGTGCCAGCATGGCAGGGGGCTTGAACACTGAAGCTTTCTTT
14 | NA | TRBJ1-6 | TRBV9 | NA | CASSADGNNSPLHF | TGTGCCAGCAGCGCAGACGGGAATAATTCACCCCTCCACTTT
14 | NA | TRBJ1-5 | TRBV28 | TRBD1 | CASSPGGYSQPQHF | TGTGCCAGCAGCCCAGGGGGCTATAGTCAGCCCCAGCATTTT
16 | NA | TRBJ2-1 | TRBV5-6 | TRBD2 | CASSTYGTSRAVEQFF | TGTGCCAGCAGCACCTATGGGACTAGTAGGGCGGTTGAGCAGTTCTTC
15 | NA | TRBJ1-1 | TRBV4-1 | TRBD1 | CASSQESGQDRKAFF | TGCGCCAGCAGCCAAGAGTCTGGACAGGACCGTAAAGCTTTCTTT
14 | NA | TRBJ1-3 | TRBV6-5 | NA | CASTQGLSGNTIYF | TGTGCCAGCACACAGGGACTATCTGGAAACACCATATATTTT
15 | NA | TRBJ2-2 | TRBV5-1 | NA | CASSPTGLNTGELFF | TGCGCCAGCAGCCCAACAGGGCTGAACACCGGGGAGCTGTTTTTT
14 | NA | TRBJ2-3 | TRBV10-2 | TRBD1 | CASTGQGGADTQYF | TGCGCCAGCACCGGACAGGGGGGGGCAGATACGCAGTATTTT
16 | NA | TRBJ2-2 | TRBV4-3 | TRBD1 | CASSRFPGQGAGELFF | TGCGCCAGCAGCCGCTTTCCGGGACAGGGGGCCGGGGAGCTGTTTTTT
18 | few | TRBJ1-1 | TRBV19 | TRBD1 | CASSKTPPGTGSFPEAFF | TGTGCCAGTAGTAAGACCCCCCCCGGGACAGGGAGCTTTCCTGAAGCTTTCTTT
14 | medium-sized | TRBJ2-5 | TRBV11-3 | NA | CASSLGQGQETQYF | TGTGCCAGCAGCTTAGGGCAGGGCCAAGAGACCCAGTACTTC
12 | NA | TRBJ1-1 | TRBV5-1 | NA | CASSLNEGLTFF | TGCGCCAGCAGCTTAAATGAGGGCTTGACTTTCTTT
13 | NA | TRBJ1-1 | TRBV19 | TRBD1 | CALRPRGRPEAFF | TGTGCCCTCAGGCCGAGGGGGCGGCCAGAAGCTTTCTTT
18 | NA | TRBJ2-1 | TRBV24-1 | TRBD2 | CATSRSSGGTKGDNEQFF | TGTGCCACCAGTCGGTCTAGCGGGGGTACCAAGGGGGACAATGAGCAGTTCTTC
14 | once | TRBJ2-5 | TRBV18 | NA | CASSPLYTGETQYF | TGTGCCAGCTCACCATTATATACGGGGGAGACCCAGTACTTC
16 | NA | TRBJ2-7 | TRBV19 | TRBD1 | CASSIVPGTGTYEQYF | TGTGCCAGTAGTATAGTTCCAGGGACAGGGACCTACGAGCAGTACTTC
16 | NA | TRBJ1-2 | TRBV4-1 | NA | CASSQVIGGRFYGYTF | TGCGCCAGCAGCCAAGTAATCGGGGGGCGCTTCTATGGCTACACCTTC
13 | NA | TRBJ1-6 | TRBV6-5 | NA | CASTPLGNSPLHF | TGTGCCAGCACCCCACTCGGGAATTCACCCCTCCACTTT
13 | NA | TRBJ1-2 | TRBV5-1 | NA | CASSVGTSDGYTF | TGCGCCAGCAGCGTCGGGACATCGGATGGCTACACCTTC
14 | NA | TRBJ2-7 | TRBV5-1 | NA | CASSTLLSSYEQYF | TGCGCCAGCAGCACCCTCCTAAGCTCCTACGAGCAGTACTTC
15 | NA | TRBJ2-7 | TRBV24-1 | TRBD2 | CATHTSGGLSYEQYF | TGTGCCACCCACACTAGCGGGGGGCTATCCTACGAGCAGTACTTC
16 | once | TRBJ2-2 | TRBV6-6 | TRBD2 | CASSPRGSGGTGELFF | TGTGCCAGCAGCCCCAGAGGTAGCGGGGGCACCGGGGAGCTGTTTTTT
13 | NA | TRBJ1-5 | TRBV30 | TRBD1 | CAWGVQGAQPQHF | TGTGCCTGGGGTGTACAGGGGGCTCAGCCCCAGCATTTT
15 | NA | TRBJ1-5 | TRBV2 | TRBD1 | CASTPGTAYNQPQHF | TGTGCCAGCACGCCCGGGACAGCATATAATCAGCCCCAGCATTTT
17 | NA | TRBJ2-1 | TRBV5-4 | TRBD2 | CASSLYASGGHYNEQFF | TGTGCCAGCAGCTTGTATGCTAGCGGGGGCCACTACAATGAGCAGTTCTTC
14 | NA | TRBJ1-4 | TRBV24-1 | TRBD1 | CATSDRQGAEKLFF | TGTGCCACCAGTGATAGGCAGGGGGCTGAAAAACTGTTTTTT
15 | few | TRBJ1-5 | TRBV11-3 | NA | CASSRNFTGFQPQHF | TGTGCCAGCAGCCGCAATTTTACAGGGTTTCAGCCCCAGCATTTT
12 | NA | TRBJ1-2 | TRBV4-3 | NA | CASSQDSTGYTF | TGCGCCAGCAGCCAAGATAGTACGGGCTACACCTTC
12 | few | TRBJ1-2 | TRBV6-5 | NA | CASRAPSNGYTF | TGTGCCAGCAGAGCCCCTTCGAATGGCTACACCTTC
13 | NA | TRBJ1-1 | TRBV29-1 | NA | CSVGGGGHTEAFF | TGCAGCGTAGGGGGTGGTGGGCACACTGAAGCTTTCTTT
14 | NA | TRBJ2-2 | TRBV29-1 | NA | CSVEAQRRGGELFF | TGCAGCGTTGAAGCCCAAAGGCGGGGTGGGGAGCTGTTTTTT
15 | once | TRBJ2-5 | TRBV5-1 | NA | CASSLGLGVQETQYF | TGCGCCAGCAGCTTGGGTCTAGGGGTACAAGAGACCCAGTACTTC
14 | NA | TRBJ2-5 | TRBV5-1 | TRBD1 | CASSTDRGGETQYF | TGCGCCAGCAGCACCGACAGGGGAGGAGAGACCCAGTACTTC
17 | NA | TRBJ2-3 | TRBV4-2 | NA | CASSQDGGAGRGDTQYF | TGTGCCAGCAGCCAAGATGGGGGGGCGGGACGAGGAGATACGCAGTATTTT
15 | NA | TRBJ2-7 | TRBV11-3 | TRBD1 | CASSFRTGENYEQYF | TGTGCCAGCAGCTTCAGGACAGGAGAAAACTACGAGCAGTACTTC
17 | NA | TRBJ2-3 | TRBV13 | NA | CASSPPQRKMGTDTQYF | TGTGCCAGCAGCCCTCCTCAGCGGAAGATGGGCACAGATACGCAGTATTTT
15 | NA | TRBJ2-1 | TRBV6-5 | TRBD1 | CASRPMGDRGHEQFF | TGTGCCAGCAGACCCATGGGGGACAGGGGGCATGAGCAGTTCTTC
11 | NA | TRBJ2-5 | TRBV7-8 | NA | CASSFSGTSYF | TGTGCCAGCAGCTTCTCCGGGACTTCATACTTC
13 | once | TRBJ1-2 | TRBV11-3 | NA | CASSLSGGSGYTF | TGTGCCAGCAGCCTGAGTGGAGGGTCCGGCTACACCTTC
16 | NA | TRBJ1-5 | TRBV6-5 | NA | CASSYSPRVVDQPQHF | TGTGCCAGCAGTTACAGCCCGAGGGTAGTCGATCAGCCCCAGCATTTT
14 | NA | TRBJ2-5 | TRBV10-3 | NA | CAISNQGYQETQYF | TGTGCCATCAGTAACCAGGGGTACCAAGAGACCCAGTACTTC
12 | NA | TRBJ2-1 | TRBV12-3/TRBV12-4 | NA | CASSRGAARGFF | TGTGCCAGCAGCCGGGGGGCGGCCCGGGGGTTCTTC
12 | NA | TRBJ1-2 | TRBV29-1 | TRBD1 | CSAWDSYYGYTF | TGCAGCGCCTGGGACAGCTACTATGGCTACACCTTC
16 | NA | TRBJ2-3 | TRBV10-3 | TRBD1 | CAISDWLGGGTDTQYF | TGTGCCATCAGTGATTGGTTAGGGGGCGGCACAGATACGCAGTATTTT
16 | NA | TRBJ1-6 | TRBV2 | TRBD1 | CASRTGQSSYNSPLHF | TGTGCCAGCCGTACGGGACAGAGCTCCTATAATTCACCCCTCCACTTT
15 | NA | TRBJ1-2 | TRBV7-8 | NA | CASSLVGTGNYGYTF | TGTGCCAGCAGCTTAGTAGGAACAGGCAACTATGGCTACACCTTC
16 | few | TRBJ2-2 | TRBV10-1 | NA | CASAIYEQGATGELFF | TGCGCCAGCGCCATTTATGAACAGGGAGCCACCGGGGAGCTGTTTTTT
14 | NA | TRBJ1-4 | TRBV3-1/TRBV3-2 | TRBD1 | CASRAGGAGEKLFF | TGTGCCAGCAGAGCAGGGGGCGCGGGTGAAAAACTGTTTTTT